One and the same sample provided the 12 T cell receptor beta chains below, sequenced in a study of OX40 agonist ivuxolimab in advanced cancers. Method: immunoSEQ multiplex PCR; TCRdb's copy keeps in-frame clones and lacks some. The repertoire holds fewer than 25,000 clones, 65% to 85% seen once, with about 8.9% in the top ten. Specimen: CD4+ or CD8+ T cells sorted from blood, collected in a trial of the OX40 agonist ivuxolimab. The receptor source for this set is an adult with an advanced solid tumor such as melanoma, head and neck, liver or kidney cancer.

The chain has TRBV12-5 and TRBJ1-2; possible D gene TRBD1, 6 bases. V was pared by 7 bases and J by 2 bases, with 17 bases between. The CDR3 is made up of 15 amino acids. Germline V CDR1 and CDR2: LGHNT, FRNRAP. CDR3 DNA sequence: TGTGCTAGTGACGAGCCGGGGGGCGAAAACTATGGCTACACCTTC. Protein product: CASDEPGGENYGYTF.

This clone was seen only once. The V call is TRBV5-4, the J call TRBJ2-5, with D possibly TRBD2 on 6 matching bases. V lost 1 base and J lost 3, with 10 bases in between. Germline V gene lookup returns CDR1 SGHNT and CDR2 YYREEE (reference sequence). The CDR3 extends over 14 amino acids. DNA of the CDR3: TGTGCCAGCAGCTTGCTGCCGGGGGAAGAGACCCAGTACTTC. Its translation is CASSLLPGEETQYF.

The chain has TRBV7-9 and TRBJ2-1; no clear D. The CDR3 totals 14 residues. Germline lookup yields CDR1 SEHNR and CDR2 FQNEAQ (reference sequence). Between the trimmed V and J ends, which lost 3 bases and 7 bases, there was a span of 13 bases. The CDR3 region has the DNA TGTGCCAGCAGCTTGGAGCGACTGAAAAATGAGCAGTTCTTC. It is translated as CASSLERLKNEQFF. The full variable domain, its missing parts supplied by reference TRBV7-9 and TRBJ2-1, is DTGVSQNPRHKITKRGQNVTFRCDPISEHNRLYWYRQTLGQGPEFLTYFQNEAQLEKSRLLSDRFSAERPKGSFSTLEIQRTEQGDSAMYLCASSLERLKNEQFFGPGTRLTVL.

This chain uses TRBV9 with TRBJ2-7, with D maybe TRBD1 (6 bases). V was pared by 4 bases and J by 6 bases, with 14 bases between. There are 13 residues in the CDR3. The V gene's germline CDR1 is SGDLS and CDR2 YYNGEE. The CDR3 region is CASSPGTPREQYF. The CDR3 nucleotides are TGTGCCAGCAGCCCCGGGACACCACGCGAGCAGTACTTC.

This rearrangement joins TRBV19 to TRBJ1-1; 8 bases line up with TRBD1. The germline CDR1 and CDR2 sequences are LNHDA and SQIVND (reference sequence). V gave up 5 bases and J gave up 1 base; unmatched junction bases: 3. The CDR3 runs 14 residues. The CDR3 DNA follows: TGTGCCAGTAGTGTTGGACAGGGGAACACTGAAGCTTTCTTT. Amino acids: CASSVGQGNTEAFF.

This rearrangement joins TRBV7-2 to TRBJ2-7; possibly TRBD2 for D (6 bases). CDR1 and CDR2 from the germline V gene are SGHTA and FQGNSA. This CDR3 contains 16 residues. Trimming removed 4 bases from V and 2 bases from J, with 18 bases in between. The CDR3 DNA follows: TGTGCCAGCAGCTCCCCCCCGGAGGGGCAGCCCTACGAGCAGTACTTC. Translated, it gives CASSSPPEGQPYEQYF.

The CDR3 sequence: CASSFSAVNYGYTF. CDR3 nucleotides: TGTGCCAGCAGCTTCTCGGCGGTTAACTATGGCTACACCTTC. V usage is TRBV13 and J usage is TRBJ1-2; no firm D call. Germline V lookup: CDR1 PRHDT, CDR2 FYEKMQ (reference sequence). The CDR3 spans 14 residues. V dropped 3 bases and J dropped 1 base, with 9 bases sitting between them.

The gene calls are TRBV5-1 and TRBJ1-1, with a possible D match to TRBD1 (5 bases). The CDR3 is 16 amino acids. The germline V and J ends were trimmed by 0 bases and 4 bases, with 16 bases remaining between them. CDR1 is SGHRS and CDR2 is YFSETQ in the germline V gene. CDR3 coding DNA: TGCGCCAGCAGCTTGGGCCGGGCCCAGGGAAGCACTGAAGCTTTCTTT. Protein: CASSLGRAQGSTEAFF.

J is TRBJ2-1 and V is TRBV7-9; the match to TRBD1 covers 8 bases. The CDR3 is 15 amino acids. Trimming at V came to 3 bases and at J to 7 bases, leaving 8 bases not matched to a gene. Germline V CDR1 and CDR2: SEHNR, FQNEAQ (reference sequence). This CDR3 is CASSFGQGNFNEQFF. CDR3 DNA: TGTGCCAGCAGCTTTGGACAGGGAAATTTTAATGAGCAGTTCTTC.

The V call is TRBV9, the J call TRBJ2-7; no reliable D call. CDR1 and CDR2 (germline): SGDLS, YYNGEE. The CDR3 totals 11 residues. Trimming took off 3 bases at V and 11 bases at J, with 12 bases between the two ends. The CDR3 DNA reads as TGTGCCAGCAGCGGGCGCGGCGAAAAGTACTTC. It is translated as CASSGRGEKYF.

V gene TRBV6-6 combines with J gene TRBJ1-1; unclear D gene. CDR3 length equals 13 residues. Germline assignment: CDR1 MNHNY and CDR2 SVGAGI (reference sequence). Trimming pared 3 bases from V and 1 base from J, leaving 6 bases between. For the CDR3, the DNA is TGTGCCAGCAGTTATACACAGAACACTGAAGCTTTCTTT. Amino acids: CASSYTQNTEAFF.

This clone has a handful of counts. The chain employs TRBV10-1 and TRBJ1-1, with 8 positions matching TRBD1. CDR1 WNHNN and CDR2 SYGVQD come from the germline V gene (reference sequence). This CDR3 spans 15 amino acids. Trimming at V came to 6 bases and at J to 0 bases, leaving 6 bases not matched to a gene. CDR3 sequence reads: CASRRDRGLNTEAFF. DNA for the CDR3: TGCGCCAGCAGACGTGACAGGGGCCTGAACACTGAAGCTTTCTTT.